This section outlines one T cell receptor (beta chain) sequence together with its context. Libraries were prepared by immunoSEQ multiplex PCR; TCRdb keeps only in-frame clonotypes and omits some of them. This table holds about 330,000 clones, about 87% found once. The sample belongs to a study of blood T cell repertoires in COVID-19. About the research overall: From the United States, Italy and Spain came samples of acute and convalescent COVID-19.

V was clipped by 5 bases and J by 8 bases, with 12 bases between them. The CDR3 is made up of 12 amino acids. In germline, CDR1 is SGHAT, CDR2 FQNNGV. Sample: PBMCs or T cells enriched from blood (not recorded which). The V call is TRBV11-2, the J call TRBJ1-2, with a weak D call TRBD1 (5 bases). This sequence was found in a young woman who had recovered from COVID-19. The CDR3 protein is CASSGTWTGYTF. CDR3 bases: TGTGCCAGCAGCGGGACTTGGACGGGCTACACCTTC.